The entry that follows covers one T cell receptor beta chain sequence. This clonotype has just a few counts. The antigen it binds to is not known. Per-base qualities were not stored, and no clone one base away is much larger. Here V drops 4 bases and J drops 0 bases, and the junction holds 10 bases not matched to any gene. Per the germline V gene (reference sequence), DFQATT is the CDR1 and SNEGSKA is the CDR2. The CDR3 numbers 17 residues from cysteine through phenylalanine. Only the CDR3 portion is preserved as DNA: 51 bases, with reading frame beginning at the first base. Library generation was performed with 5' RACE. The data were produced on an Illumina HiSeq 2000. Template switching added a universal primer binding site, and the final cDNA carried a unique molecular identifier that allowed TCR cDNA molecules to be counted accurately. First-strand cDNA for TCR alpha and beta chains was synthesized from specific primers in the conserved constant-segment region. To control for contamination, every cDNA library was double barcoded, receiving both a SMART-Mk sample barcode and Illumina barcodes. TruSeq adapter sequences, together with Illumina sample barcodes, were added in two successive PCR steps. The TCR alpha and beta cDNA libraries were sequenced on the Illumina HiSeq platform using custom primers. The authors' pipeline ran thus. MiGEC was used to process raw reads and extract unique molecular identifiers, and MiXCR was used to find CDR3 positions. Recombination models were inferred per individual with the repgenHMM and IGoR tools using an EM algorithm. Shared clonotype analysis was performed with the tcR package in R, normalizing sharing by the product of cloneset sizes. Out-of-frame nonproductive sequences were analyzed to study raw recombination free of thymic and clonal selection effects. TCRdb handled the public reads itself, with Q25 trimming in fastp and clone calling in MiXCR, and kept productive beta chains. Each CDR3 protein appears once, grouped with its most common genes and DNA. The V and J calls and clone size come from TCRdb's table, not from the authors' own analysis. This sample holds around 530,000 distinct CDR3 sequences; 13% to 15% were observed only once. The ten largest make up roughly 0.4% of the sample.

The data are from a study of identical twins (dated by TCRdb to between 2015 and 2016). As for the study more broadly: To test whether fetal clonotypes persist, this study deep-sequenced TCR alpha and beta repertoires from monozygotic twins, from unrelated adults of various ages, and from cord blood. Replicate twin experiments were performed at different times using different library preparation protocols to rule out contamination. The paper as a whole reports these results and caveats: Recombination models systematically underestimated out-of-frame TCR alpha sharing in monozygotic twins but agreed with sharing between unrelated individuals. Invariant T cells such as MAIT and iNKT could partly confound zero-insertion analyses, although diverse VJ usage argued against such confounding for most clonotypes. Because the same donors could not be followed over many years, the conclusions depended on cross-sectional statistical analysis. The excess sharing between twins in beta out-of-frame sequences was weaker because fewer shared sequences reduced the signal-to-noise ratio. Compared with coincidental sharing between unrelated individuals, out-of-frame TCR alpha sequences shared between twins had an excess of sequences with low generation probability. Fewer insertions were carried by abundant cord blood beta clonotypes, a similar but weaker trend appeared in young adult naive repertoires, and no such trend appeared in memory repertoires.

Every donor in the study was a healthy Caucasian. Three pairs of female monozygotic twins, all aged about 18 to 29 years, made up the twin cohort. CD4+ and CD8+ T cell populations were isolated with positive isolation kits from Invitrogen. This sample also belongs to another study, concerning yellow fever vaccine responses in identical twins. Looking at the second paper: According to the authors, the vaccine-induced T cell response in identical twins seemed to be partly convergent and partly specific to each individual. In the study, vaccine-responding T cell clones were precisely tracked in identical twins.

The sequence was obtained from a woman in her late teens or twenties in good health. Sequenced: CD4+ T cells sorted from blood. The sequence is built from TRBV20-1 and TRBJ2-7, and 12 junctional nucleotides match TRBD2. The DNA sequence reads TGCAGTGCTACCGACCTTGGACTAGCGGGAAGCTCCTACGAGCAGTACTTC. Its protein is CSATDLGLAGSSYEQYF.